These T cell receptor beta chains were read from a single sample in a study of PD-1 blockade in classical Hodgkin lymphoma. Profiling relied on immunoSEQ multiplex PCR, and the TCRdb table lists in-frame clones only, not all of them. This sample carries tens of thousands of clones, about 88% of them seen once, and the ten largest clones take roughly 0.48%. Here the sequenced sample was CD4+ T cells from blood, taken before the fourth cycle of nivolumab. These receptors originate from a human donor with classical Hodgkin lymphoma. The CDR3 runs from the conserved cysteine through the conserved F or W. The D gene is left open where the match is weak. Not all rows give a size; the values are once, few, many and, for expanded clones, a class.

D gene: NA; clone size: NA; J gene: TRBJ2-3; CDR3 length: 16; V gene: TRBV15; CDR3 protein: CATSRTIGGFTDTQYF; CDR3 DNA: TGTGCCACCAGCAGAACGATAGGTGGATTCACAGATACGCAGTATTTT
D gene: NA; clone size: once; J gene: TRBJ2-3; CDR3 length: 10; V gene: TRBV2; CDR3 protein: CASEGDTQYF; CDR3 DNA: TGTGCCAGCGAGGGAGATACGCAGTATTTT
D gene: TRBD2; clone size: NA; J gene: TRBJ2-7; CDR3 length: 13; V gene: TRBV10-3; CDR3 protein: CAIRLANSYEQYF; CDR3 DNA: TGTGCCATCAGACTAGCGAACTCCTACGAGCAGTACTTC
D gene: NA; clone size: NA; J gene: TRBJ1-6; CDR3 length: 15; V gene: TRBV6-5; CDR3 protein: CASSRGGTLHSPLHF; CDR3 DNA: TGTGCCAGCAGCCGCGGGGGGACTCTTCATTCACCCCTCCACTTT
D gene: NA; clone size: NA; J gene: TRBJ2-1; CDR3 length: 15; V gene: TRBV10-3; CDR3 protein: CAISESALMGNEQFF; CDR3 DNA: TGTGCCATCAGCGAATCCGCGCTGATGGGGAATGAGCAGTTCTTC
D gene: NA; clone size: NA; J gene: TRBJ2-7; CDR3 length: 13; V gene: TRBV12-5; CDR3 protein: CASEPDGPYEQYF; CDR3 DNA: TGTGCTAGTGAACCAGACGGTCCCTACGAGCAGTACTTC
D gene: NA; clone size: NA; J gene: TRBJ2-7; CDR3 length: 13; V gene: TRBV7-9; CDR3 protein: CASSLGVGYEQYF; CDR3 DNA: TGTGCCAGCAGCTTAGGGGTCGGATACGAGCAGTACTTC
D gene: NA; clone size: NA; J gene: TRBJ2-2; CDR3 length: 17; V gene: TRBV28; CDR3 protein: CASSKPTQGSNTGELFF; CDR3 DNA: TGTGCCAGCAGCAAACCCACACAGGGATCGAACACCGGGGAGCTGTTTTTT
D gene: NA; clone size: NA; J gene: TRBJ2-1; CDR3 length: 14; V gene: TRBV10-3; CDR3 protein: CAAQPTAHYNEQFF; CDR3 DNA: TGTGCCGCTCAGCCAACGGCCCATTACAATGAGCAGTTCTTC
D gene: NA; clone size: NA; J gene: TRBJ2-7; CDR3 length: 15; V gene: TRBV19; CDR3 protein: CASSLVGQESYEQYF; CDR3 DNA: TGTGCCAGTAGCCTTGTCGGTCAGGAGTCCTACGAGCAGTACTTC
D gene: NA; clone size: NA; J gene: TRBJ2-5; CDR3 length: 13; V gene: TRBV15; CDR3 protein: CATSKRQQETQYF; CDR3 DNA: TGTGCCACCAGCAAACGACAGCAAGAGACCCAGTACTTC
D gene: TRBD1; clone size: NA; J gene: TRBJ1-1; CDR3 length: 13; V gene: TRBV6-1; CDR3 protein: CASRRDRFYEAFF; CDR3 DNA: TGTGCCAGCAGGAGGGACAGATTTTATGAAGCTTTCTTT
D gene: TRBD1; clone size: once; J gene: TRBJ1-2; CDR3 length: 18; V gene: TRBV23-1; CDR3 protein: CASSPLSPRTGGGYGYTF; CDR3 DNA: TGCGCCAGCAGTCCCCTTTCTCCTCGGACAGGGGGAGGGTATGGCTACACCTTC
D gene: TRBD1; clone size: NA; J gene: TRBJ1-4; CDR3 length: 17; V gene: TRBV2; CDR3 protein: CASRVWDRGFYNEKLFF; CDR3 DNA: TGTGCCAGCAGAGTTTGGGACAGGGGGTTCTATAATGAAAAACTGTTTTTT
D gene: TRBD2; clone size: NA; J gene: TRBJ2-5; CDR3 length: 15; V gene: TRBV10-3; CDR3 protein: CAISESPGGVETQYF; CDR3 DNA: TGTGCCATCAGTGAGTCGCCCGGGGGGGTAGAGACCCAGTACTTC
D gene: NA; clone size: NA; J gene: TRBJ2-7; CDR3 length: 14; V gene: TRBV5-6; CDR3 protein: CASSLRRSLYEQYF; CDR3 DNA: TGTGCCAGCAGCTTAAGGAGATCCCTCTACGAGCAGTACTTC
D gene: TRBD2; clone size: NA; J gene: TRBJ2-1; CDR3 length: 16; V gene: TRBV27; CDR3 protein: CASSLSIRTRDNEQFF; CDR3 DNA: TGTGCCAGCAGTTTATCCATAAGGACTAGGGACAATGAGCAGTTCTTC
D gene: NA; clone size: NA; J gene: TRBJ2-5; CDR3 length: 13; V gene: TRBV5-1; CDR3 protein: CASSLGQVETQYF; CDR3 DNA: TGCGCCAGCAGCTTGGGGCAGGTGGAGACCCAGTACTTC
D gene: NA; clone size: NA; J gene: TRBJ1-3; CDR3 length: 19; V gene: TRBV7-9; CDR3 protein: CASSLERETARYSGNTIYF; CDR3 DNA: TGTGCCAGCAGCTTAGAGAGGGAGACAGCCCGTTACTCTGGAAACACCATATATTTT
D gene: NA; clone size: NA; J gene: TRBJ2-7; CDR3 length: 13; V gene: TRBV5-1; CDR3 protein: CASSFEGRNEQYF; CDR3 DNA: TGCGCCAGCAGCTTTGAGGGCCGGAACGAGCAGTACTTC
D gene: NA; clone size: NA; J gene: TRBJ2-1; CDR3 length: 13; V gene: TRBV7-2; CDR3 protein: CASSLAARHEQFF; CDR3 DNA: TGTGCCAGCAGCTTAGCGGCCAGACATGAGCAGTTCTTC
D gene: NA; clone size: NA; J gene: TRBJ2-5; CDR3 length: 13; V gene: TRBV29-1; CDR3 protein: CSVGWGGKETQYF; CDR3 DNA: TGCAGCGTCGGATGGGGTGGCAAAGAGACCCAGTACTTC
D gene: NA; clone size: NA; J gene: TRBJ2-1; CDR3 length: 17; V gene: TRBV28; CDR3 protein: CASSSGIGMYESREQFF; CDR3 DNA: TGTGCCAGCAGTTCCGGAATCGGTATGTATGAGTCGCGGGAGCAGTTCTTC
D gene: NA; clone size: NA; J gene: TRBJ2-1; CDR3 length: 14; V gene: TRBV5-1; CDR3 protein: CASSLSGQHNEQFF; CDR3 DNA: TGCGCCAGCAGCTTGTCGGGACAACACAATGAGCAGTTCTTC
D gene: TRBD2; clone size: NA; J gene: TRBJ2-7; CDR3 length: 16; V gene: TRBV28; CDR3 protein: CASSLAGGLISYEQYF; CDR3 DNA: TGTGCCAGCAGTTTAGCGGGAGGGCTTATCAGCTACGAGCAGTACTTC
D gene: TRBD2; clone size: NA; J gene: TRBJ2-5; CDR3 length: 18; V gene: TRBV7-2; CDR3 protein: CASSSRSIRGLAGETQYF; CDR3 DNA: TGTGCCAGCAGCTCCCGGAGCATTCGGGGGCTAGCGGGGGAGACCCAGTACTTC
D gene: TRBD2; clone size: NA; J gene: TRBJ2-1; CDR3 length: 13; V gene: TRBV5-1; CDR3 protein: CASTLAGGGEQFF; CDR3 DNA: TGCGCCAGTACCCTAGCGGGGGGGGGTGAGCAGTTCTTC
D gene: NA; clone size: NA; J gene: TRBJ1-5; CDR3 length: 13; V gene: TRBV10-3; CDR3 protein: CAISIGSNQPQHF; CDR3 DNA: TGTGCCATCAGTATAGGGTCTAATCAGCCCCAGCATTTT
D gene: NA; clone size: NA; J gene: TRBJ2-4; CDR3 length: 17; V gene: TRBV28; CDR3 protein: CASSPGPFLSDKNIQYF; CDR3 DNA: TGTGCCAGCAGTCCGGGGCCGTTCTTATCGGACAAAAACATTCAGTACTTC
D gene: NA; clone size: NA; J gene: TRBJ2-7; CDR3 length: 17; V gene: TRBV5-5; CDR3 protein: CASSLNLRDLVSYEQYF; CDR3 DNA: TGTGCCAGCAGCTTAAACCTCCGGGACCTCGTTTCCTACGAGCAGTACTTC
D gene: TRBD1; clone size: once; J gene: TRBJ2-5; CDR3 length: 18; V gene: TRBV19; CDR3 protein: CASSTAPDRARFSETQYF; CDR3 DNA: TGTGCCAGTAGTACAGCCCCCGACAGGGCTCGCTTCTCGGAGACCCAGTACTTC
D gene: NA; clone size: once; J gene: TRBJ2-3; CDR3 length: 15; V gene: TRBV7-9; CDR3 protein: CASSFAGSRTDTQYF; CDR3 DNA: TGTGCCAGCAGCTTCGCAGGGAGTCGGACAGATACGCAGTATTTT
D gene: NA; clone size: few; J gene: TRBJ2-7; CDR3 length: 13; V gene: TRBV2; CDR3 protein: CASSEVTRYEQYF; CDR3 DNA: TGTGCCAGCAGTGAAGTGACACGGTACGAGCAGTACTTC
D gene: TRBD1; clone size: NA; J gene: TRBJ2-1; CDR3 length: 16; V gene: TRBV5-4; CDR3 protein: CASSLNRGQQNNEQFF; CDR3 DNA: TGTGCCAGCAGCTTGAACAGGGGCCAGCAAAACAATGAGCAGTTCTTC
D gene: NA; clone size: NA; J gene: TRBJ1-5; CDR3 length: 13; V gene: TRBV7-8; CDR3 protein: CASSSQGGQPQHF; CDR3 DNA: TGTGCCAGCAGCTCACAGGGCGGGCAGCCCCAGCATTTT
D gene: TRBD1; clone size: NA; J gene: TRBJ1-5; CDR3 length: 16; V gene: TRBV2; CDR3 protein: CASSKTGTGADQPQHF; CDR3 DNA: TGTGCCAGCAGTAAAACCGGGACAGGGGCGGATCAGCCCCAGCATTTT
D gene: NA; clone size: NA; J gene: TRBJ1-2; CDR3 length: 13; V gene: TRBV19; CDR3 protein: CASPDRGSYGYTF; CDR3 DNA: TGTGCCAGCCCCGACCGAGGGAGCTATGGCTACACCTTC
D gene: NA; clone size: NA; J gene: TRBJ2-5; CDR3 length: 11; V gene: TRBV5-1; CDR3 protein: CASSLAETQYF; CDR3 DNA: TGCGCCAGCAGCTTGGCAGAGACCCAGTACTTC
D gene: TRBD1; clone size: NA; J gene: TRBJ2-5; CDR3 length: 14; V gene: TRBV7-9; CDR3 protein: CASSSRDSRETQYF; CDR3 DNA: TGTGCCAGCAGCTCACGGGACAGCCGAGAGACCCAGTACTTC
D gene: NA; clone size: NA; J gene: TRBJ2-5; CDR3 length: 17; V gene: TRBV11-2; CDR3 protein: CASSLAQVHRPEETQYF; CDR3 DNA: TGTGCCAGCAGCTTAGCCCAAGTCCATCGGCCGGAAGAGACCCAGTACTTC
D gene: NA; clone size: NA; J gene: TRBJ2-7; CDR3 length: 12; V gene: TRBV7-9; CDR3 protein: CASSLGGSEQYF; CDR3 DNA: TGTGCCAGCAGCTTAGGTGGTTCCGAGCAGTACTTC
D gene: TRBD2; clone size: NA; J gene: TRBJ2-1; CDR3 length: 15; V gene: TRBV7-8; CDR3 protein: CASSPTWDYRHEQFF; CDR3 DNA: TGTGCCAGCAGCCCCACCTGGGACTATCGGCATGAGCAGTTCTTC